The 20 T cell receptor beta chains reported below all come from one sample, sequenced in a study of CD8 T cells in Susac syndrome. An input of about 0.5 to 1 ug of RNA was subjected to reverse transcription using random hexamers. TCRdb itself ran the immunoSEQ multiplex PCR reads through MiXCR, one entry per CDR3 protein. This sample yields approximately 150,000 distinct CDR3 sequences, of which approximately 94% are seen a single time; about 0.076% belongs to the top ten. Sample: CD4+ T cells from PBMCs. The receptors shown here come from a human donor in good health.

This CDR3 is CASSLAPAEGTDTQYF. The CDR3 region has the DNA TGTGCCAGCAGCTTAGCTCCGGCGGAAGGCACAGATACGCAGTATTTT. The chain recombines TRBV11-2 with TRBJ2-3; D uncertain. Looked up from germline, CDR1 is SGHAT and CDR2 is FQNNGV. The V end lost 1 base, the J end lost 1 base, and 12 bases lay between the germline ends. The CDR3 covers 16 residues.

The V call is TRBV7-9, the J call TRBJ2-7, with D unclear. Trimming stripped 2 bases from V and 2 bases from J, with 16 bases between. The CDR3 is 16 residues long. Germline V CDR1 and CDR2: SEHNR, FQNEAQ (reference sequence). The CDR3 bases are TGTGCCAGCAGCTTATTACCGTGGGGTTTCCCCTACGAGCAGTACTTC. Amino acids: CASSLLPWGFPYEQYF.

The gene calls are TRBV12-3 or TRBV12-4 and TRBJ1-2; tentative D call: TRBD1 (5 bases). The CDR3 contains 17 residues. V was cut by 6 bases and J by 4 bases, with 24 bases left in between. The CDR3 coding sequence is TGTGCCAGCAGCCCCTGGTCACACGGGGGTTCGGGCTATGGCTACACCTTC. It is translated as CASSPWSHGGSGYGYTF.

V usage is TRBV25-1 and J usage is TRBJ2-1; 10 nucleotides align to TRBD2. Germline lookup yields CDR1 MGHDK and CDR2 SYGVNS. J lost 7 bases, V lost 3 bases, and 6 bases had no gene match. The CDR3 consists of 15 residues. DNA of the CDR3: TGTGCCAGCAGTGAGGTTAGCGGGAGGTTAAATGAGCAGTTCTTC. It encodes CASSEVSGRLNEQFF.

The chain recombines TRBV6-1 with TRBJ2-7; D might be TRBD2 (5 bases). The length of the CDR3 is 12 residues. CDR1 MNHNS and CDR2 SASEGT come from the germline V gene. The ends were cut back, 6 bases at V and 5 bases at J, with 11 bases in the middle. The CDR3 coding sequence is TGTGCCAGCAGGAACCCCGGGGACGAGCAGTACTTC. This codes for CASRNPGDEQYF.

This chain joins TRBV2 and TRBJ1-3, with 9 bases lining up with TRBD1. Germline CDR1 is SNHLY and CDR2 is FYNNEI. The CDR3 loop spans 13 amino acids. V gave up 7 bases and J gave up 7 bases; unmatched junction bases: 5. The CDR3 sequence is CASTDRGRNTIYF. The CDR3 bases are TGTGCCAGCACGGACAGGGGTCGGAACACCATATATTTT.

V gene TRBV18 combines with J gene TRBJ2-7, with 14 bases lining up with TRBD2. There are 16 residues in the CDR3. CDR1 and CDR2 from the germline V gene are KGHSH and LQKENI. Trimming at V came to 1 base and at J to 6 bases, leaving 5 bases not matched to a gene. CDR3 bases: TGTGCCAGCTCACCACGACTAGGACTAGCGGGAGGCGAGCAGTACTTC. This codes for CASSPRLGLAGGEQYF.

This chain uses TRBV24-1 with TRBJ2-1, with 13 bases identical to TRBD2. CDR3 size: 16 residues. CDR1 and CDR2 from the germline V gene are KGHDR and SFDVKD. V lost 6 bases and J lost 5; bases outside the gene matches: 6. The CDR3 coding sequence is TGTGCCACCAGTCGGACTAGCGGGAGTCCCCACAATGAGCAGTTCTTC. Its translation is CATSRTSGSPHNEQFF.

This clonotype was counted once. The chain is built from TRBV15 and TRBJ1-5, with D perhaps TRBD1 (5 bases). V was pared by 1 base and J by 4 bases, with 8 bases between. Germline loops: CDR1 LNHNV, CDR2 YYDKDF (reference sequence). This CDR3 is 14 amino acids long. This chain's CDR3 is CATSRVGVNQPQHF. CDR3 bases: TGTGCCACCAGCAGAGTGGGGGTAAATCAGCCCCAGCATTTT.

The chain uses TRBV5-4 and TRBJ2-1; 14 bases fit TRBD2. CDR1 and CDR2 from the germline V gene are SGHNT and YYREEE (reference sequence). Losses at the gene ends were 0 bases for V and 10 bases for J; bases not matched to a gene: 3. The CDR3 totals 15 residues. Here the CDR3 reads CASSLGGLAGEEQFF. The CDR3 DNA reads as TGTGCCAGCAGCTTGGGGGGACTAGCGGGAGAGGAGCAGTTCTTC.

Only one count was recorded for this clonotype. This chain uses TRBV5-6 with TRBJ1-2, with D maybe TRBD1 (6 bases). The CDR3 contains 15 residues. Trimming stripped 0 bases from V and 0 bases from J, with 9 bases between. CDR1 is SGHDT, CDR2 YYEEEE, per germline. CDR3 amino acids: CASSLEGEANYGYTF. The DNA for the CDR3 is TGTGCCAGCAGCTTGGAGGGGGAGGCTAACTATGGCTACACCTTC.

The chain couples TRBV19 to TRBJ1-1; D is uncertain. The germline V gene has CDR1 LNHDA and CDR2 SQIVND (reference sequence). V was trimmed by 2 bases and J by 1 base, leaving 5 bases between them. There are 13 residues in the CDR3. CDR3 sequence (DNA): TGTGCCAGTAGTATAAAGGGGAACACTGAAGCTTTCTTT. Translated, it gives CASSIKGNTEAFF.

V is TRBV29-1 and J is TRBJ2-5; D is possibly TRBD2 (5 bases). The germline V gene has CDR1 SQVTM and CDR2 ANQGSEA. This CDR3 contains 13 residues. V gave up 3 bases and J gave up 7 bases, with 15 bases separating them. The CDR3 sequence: CSVDYTRVGTQYF. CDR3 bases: TGCAGCGTTGATTACACTAGAGTCGGGACCCAGTACTTC. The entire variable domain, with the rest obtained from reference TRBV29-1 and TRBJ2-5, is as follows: SAVISQKPSRDICQRGTSLTIQCQVDSQVTMMFWYRQQPGQSLTLIATANQGSEATYESGFVIDKFPISRPNLTFSTLTVSNMSPEDSSIYLCSVDYTRVGTQYFGPGTRLLVL.

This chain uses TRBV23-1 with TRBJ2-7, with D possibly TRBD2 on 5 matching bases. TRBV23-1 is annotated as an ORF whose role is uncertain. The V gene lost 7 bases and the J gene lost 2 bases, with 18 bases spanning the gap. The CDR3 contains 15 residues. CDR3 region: CASTPPRRVTYEQYF. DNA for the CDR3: TGCGCCAGCACCCCTCCTAGGCGGGTCACCTACGAGCAGTACTTC.

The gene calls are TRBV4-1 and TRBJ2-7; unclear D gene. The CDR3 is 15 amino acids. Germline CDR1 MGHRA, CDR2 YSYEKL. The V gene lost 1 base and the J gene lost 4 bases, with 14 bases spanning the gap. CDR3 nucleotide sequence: TGCGCCAGCAGCCAAGGTTCCACCTCTGGTTACGAGCAGTACTTC. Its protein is CASSQGSTSGYEQYF.

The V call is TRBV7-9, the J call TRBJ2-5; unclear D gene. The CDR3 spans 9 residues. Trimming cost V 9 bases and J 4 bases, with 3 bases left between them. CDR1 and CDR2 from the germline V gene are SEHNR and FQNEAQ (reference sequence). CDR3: CASGETQYF. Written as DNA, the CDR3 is TGTGCCAGTGGAGAGACCCAGTACTTC.

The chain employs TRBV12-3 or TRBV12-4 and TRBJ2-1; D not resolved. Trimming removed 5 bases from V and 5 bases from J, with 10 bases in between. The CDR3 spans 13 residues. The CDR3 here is CASSLPVDNEQFF. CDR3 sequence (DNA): TGTGCCAGCAGTCTCCCGGTGGACAATGAGCAGTTCTTC.

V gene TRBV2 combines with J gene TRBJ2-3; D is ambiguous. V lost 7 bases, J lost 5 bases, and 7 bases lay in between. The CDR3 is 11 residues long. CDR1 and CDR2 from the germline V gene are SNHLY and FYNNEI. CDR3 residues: CASTSQDTQYF. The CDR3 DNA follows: TGTGCCAGCACGTCGCAAGATACGCAGTATTTT.

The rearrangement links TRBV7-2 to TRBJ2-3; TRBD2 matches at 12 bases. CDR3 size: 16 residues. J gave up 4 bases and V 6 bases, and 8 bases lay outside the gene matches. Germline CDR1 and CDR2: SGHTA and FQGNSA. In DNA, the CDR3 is TGTGCCAGCAGTTCGAAGCGGACTAGCGGGGCAGATACGCAGTATTTT. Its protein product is CASSSKRTSGADTQYF.

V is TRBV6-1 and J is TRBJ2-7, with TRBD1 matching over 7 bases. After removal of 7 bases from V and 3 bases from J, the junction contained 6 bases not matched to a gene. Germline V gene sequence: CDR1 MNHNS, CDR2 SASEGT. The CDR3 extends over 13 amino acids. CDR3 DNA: TGTGCCAGCAACCGGGACAGCAGCTACGAGCAGTACTTC. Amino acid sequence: CASNRDSSYEQYF.